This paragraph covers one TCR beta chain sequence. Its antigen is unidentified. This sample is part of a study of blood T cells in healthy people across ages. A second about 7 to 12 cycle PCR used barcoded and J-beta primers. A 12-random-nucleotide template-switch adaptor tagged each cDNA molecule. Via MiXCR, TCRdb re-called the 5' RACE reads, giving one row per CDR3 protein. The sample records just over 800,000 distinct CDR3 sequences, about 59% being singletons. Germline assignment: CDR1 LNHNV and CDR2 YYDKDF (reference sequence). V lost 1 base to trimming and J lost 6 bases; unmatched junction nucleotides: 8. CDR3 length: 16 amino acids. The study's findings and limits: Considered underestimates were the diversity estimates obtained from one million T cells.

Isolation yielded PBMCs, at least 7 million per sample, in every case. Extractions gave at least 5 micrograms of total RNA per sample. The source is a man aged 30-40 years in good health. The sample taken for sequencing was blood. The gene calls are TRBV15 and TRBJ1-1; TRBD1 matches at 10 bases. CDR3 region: CATSRGVDRGPAEAFF. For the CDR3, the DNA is TGTGCCACCAGCAGAGGGGTTGACAGGGGGCCGGCTGAAGCTTTCTTT. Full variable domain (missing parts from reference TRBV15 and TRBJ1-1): DAMVIQNPRYQVTQFGKPVTLSCSQTLNHNVMYWYQQKSSQAPKLLFHYYDKDFNNEADTPDNFQSRRPNTSFCFLDIRSPGLGDTAMYLCATSRGVDRGPAEAFFGQGTRLTVV.